These T cell receptor beta chains were read from a single sample in a study of CD8 T cells in ankylosing spondylitis. Each CDR3 protein is one row after TCRdb ran MiXCR on the 5' RACE reads. The data contain around 130,000 distinct CDR3 sequences, roughly a tenth of them singletons. Sequencing used blood, either unsorted or a sorted T cell fraction (not recorded which). These receptors all come from a male donor with ankylosing spondylitis or in good health (not recorded which). CDR3s leave out the opening cysteine and the closing phenylalanine or tryptophan. Each record gives: J gene, V gene, CDR3 protein.

TRBJ2-3	TRBV7-9	ASSRLKTQRGTDTQY
TRBJ2-1	TRBV5-5	ASSTRLAGAGEQF
TRBJ2-7	TRBV25-1	ASSEYDRASSSYEQY
TRBJ2-2	TRBV15	ATSRGQVGELF
TRBJ2-5	TRBV3-1	ASSLAGHGETQY
TRBJ2-3	TRBV7-2	ASSSHTGGGTDTQY
TRBJ2-1	TRBV5-1	ASRTGAGSHEQF
TRBJ2-2	TRBV5-6	ASSGDRGNTGELF
TRBJ2-1	TRBV7-2	ASSPPGAGGIEQF
TRBJ2-5	TRBV3-1	ASSQGPLETQY
TRBJ2-7	TRBV29-1	SALASGRAAYEQY
TRBJ2-1	TRBV7-8	ASSPTTSGIDIEQF
TRBJ2-7	TRBV6-6	ASSYSMQDEQY
TRBJ2-5	TRBV6-1	ASRQTGGGETQY
TRBJ2-7	TRBV12-3/TRBV12-4	ASSFGAGFYEQY
TRBJ2-3	TRBV20-1	SAFSGRGAGTQY
TRBJ1-2	TRBV6-5	ASSYGAGEGYT
TRBJ1-6	TRBV7-2	ASSLDNRGLH
TRBJ1-5	TRBV7-6	ASSSRPLVGLGQPQH
TRBJ1-4	TRBV29-1	SVSKTGIGEKLF
TRBJ2-3	TRBV7-6	ASSPNTRTDTQY
TRBJ2-1	TRBV29-1	SVDMGGGSEQF
TRBJ2-1	TRBV4-1	ASISFGNEQF